This T cell receptor beta chain was sequenced in a study of T-cell memory formation after mild COVID-19. Findings and limits, study-wide: CD4+ contracting clones were found mainly in CM and EM, and CD8+ ones in EMRA.

This clonotype was detected a few times. What it binds is unknown. TCRdb re-analysed the 5' RACE reads in MiXCR, keeping a single row per CDR3 protein. The sample consists of 350,000 to 400,000 distinct CDR3 sequences, 20% to 25% of them appearing once. Per the germline V gene, CDR1 is SGHVS and CDR2 is FNYEAQ. The CDR3 length is 15 residues. Trimming took off 1 base at V and 2 bases at J, with 11 bases between the two ends. The chain links TRBV7-6 to TRBJ1-2; TRBD1 is a possible D gene (5 bases). The clonotype originates from an adult woman who had mild COVID-19 (a few samples of this study predate the infection). Cell type and time point are not known. Input material: PBMCs or a T cell subset sorted from them (not recorded which). CDR3 in DNA: TGTGCCAGCAGCTTAGGTTCGCGACAGAACTATGGCTACACCTTC. Protein sequence: CASSLGSRQNYGYTF.